The next 25 T cell receptor beta chains were all read from a single sample in a study of blood T cell repertoires in COVID-19. Method: immunoSEQ multiplex PCR; TCRdb's copy keeps in-frame clones and lacks some. The table has fewer than 250,000 clones, roughly four fifths seen once. Sequences were obtained from PBMCs or T cells enriched from blood (not recorded which). These receptors all come from a woman aged 40 to 50 who had been exposed to COVID-19.

CDR3 residues: CASSRKTGSSYNEQFF. The CDR3, as DNA: TGTGCCAGCAGCCGAAAGACAGGCAGCTCCTACAATGAGCAGTTCTTC. The rearrangement uses TRBV5-4 and TRBJ2-1; the D gene is possibly TRBD1 (6 bases). V dropped 4 bases and J dropped 0 bases, with 14 bases sitting between them. Germline loops: CDR1 SGHNT, CDR2 YYREEE (reference sequence). This CDR3 contains 16 residues.

The J gene is TRBJ1-4, the V gene TRBV7-2; 7 bases match TRBD1. The CDR3 totals 13 residues. V lost 6 bases, J lost 8 bases, and 6 bases stayed unmatched. Germline lookup yields CDR1 SGHTA and CDR2 FQGNSA. The CDR3 spells CASSRTRGEKLFF. CDR3 DNA sequence: TGTGCCAGCAGTCGGACCAGGGGGGAAAAACTGTTTTTT.

The rearrangement links TRBV29-1 to TRBJ1-2; possibly TRBD1 for D (5 bases). CDR1 is SQVTM and CDR2 is ANQGSEA in the germline V gene. This CDR3 contains 13 residues. V lost 0 bases, J lost 7 bases, and 12 bases lay in between. CDR3 bases: TGCAGCGTTGAAGAAAAGGGGTGGGGTGGCTACACCTTC. It codes for CSVEEKGWGGYTF.

This chain joins TRBV5-5 and TRBJ1-2; 7 bases are shared with TRBD1. This CDR3 is 15 amino acids long. V dropped 2 bases and J dropped 1; count of bases not matched to a gene: 5. The V gene's germline CDR1 is SGHKS and CDR2 YYEKEE (reference sequence). The CDR3: CASSFSTGFNYGYTF. In nucleotides, the CDR3 is TGTGCCAGCAGCTTTTCGACAGGGTTTAACTATGGCTACACCTTC. The whole variable domain, filled in from reference TRBV5-5 and TRBJ1-2, reads DAGVTQSPTHLIKTRGQQVTLRCSPISGHKSVSWYQQVLGQGPQFIFQYYEKEERGRGNFPDRFSARQFPNYSSELNVNALLLGDSALYLCASSFSTGFNYGYTFGSGTRLTVV.

This sequence joins TRBV7-2 and TRBJ2-5; 8 bases agree with TRBD2. V dropped 7 bases and J dropped 2; count of bases not matched to a gene: 9. The CDR3 runs 15 residues. Germline CDR1 and CDR2: SGHTA and FQGNSA. CDR3 sequence (DNA): TGTGCCAGCACCTCGACCGGGACTAGTCAAGAGACCCAGTACTTC. Translated: CASTSTGTSQETQYF.

The CDR3 bases are TGTGCCAGCAGCCGTCCGCGGGGTTCCATCTACGAGCAGTACTTC. Translated, it gives CASSRPRGSIYEQYF. The V call is TRBV3-1 (or the pseudogene TRBV3-2), the J call TRBJ2-7; D is possibly TRBD2 (6 bases). The CDR3 extends over 15 amino acids. CDR1 and CDR2 (germline): LGHDT, YNNKEL (reference sequence). The V and J ends lost 4 bases and 3 bases respectively, with 16 bases between them.

V is TRBV3-1 (or the pseudogene TRBV3-2) and J is TRBJ1-2; tentative D call: TRBD1 (5 bases). Germline V gene sequence: CDR1 LGHDT, CDR2 YNNKEL (reference sequence). The length of the CDR3 is 13 residues. The germline V and J ends were trimmed by 3 bases and 4 bases, with 9 bases remaining between them. The CDR3 region is CASSQAGIYGYTF. The CDR3 nucleotides read TGTGCCAGCAGCCAGGCAGGGATCTATGGCTACACCTTC.

V and J are TRBV28 and TRBJ2-1; possibly TRBD2 for D (5 bases). This CDR3 is built from 17 residues. V was pared by 5 bases and J by 2 bases, with 19 bases between. Germline lookup yields CDR1 MDHEN and CDR2 SYDVKM. The CDR3 DNA follows: TGTGCCAGCAGTCCATTCCCCCGGACTCGGACCTACAATGAGCAGTTCTTC. This encodes CASSPFPRTRTYNEQFF.

The J gene is TRBJ1-5, the V gene TRBV9, with D perhaps TRBD1 (6 bases). V was trimmed by 2 bases and J by 7 bases, leaving 16 bases between them. CDR1 SGDLS and CDR2 YYNGEE come from the germline V gene. The CDR3 covers 15 residues. The CDR3 nucleotides read TGTGCCAGCAGCGTCGAGGGGGAAGGAGGACAGCCCCAGCATTTT. Protein sequence: CASSVEGEGGQPQHF.

The chain combines TRBV7-2 with TRBJ2-7; TRBD1 matches at 7 bases. Germline V gene lookup returns CDR1 SGHTA and CDR2 FQGNSA. V was clipped by 6 bases and J by 3 bases; unmatched bases: 8. The CDR3 spans 14 residues. DNA for the CDR3: TGTGCCAGCAGTCGGGACAGCGATTACTACGAGCAGTACTTC. Translation gives CASSRDSDYYEQYF.

V usage is TRBV25-1 and J usage is TRBJ2-2, with 9 positions matching TRBD2. The CDR3 has 13 amino acids. The V and J ends lost 5 bases and 5 bases, in that order; junction bases with no gene match: 0. Germline V CDR1 and CDR2: MGHDK, SYGVNS. CDR3 sequence: CASSLAGTGELFF. DNA of the CDR3: TGTGCCAGCAGTCTAGCGGGGACCGGGGAGCTGTTTTTT.

This chain connects TRBV18 to TRBJ2-5, with D tentatively TRBD2 (6 bases). Trimming took 2 bases from V and 1 from J, leaving 8 bases between them. The germline V gene encodes CDR1 KGHSH and CDR2 LQKENI. This CDR3 has 14 residues. CDR3 protein: CASSPEEGQETQYF. The CDR3 nucleotides are TGTGCCAGCTCACCAGAGGAGGGCCAAGAGACCCAGTACTTC.

The genes are TRBV24-1 and TRBJ1-2; D remains unclear. This CDR3 contains 13 residues. The germline gives CDR1 KGHDR, CDR2 SFDVKD. V gave up 1 base and J gave up 7 bases, with 9 bases separating them. The CDR3 reads CATSDLGRVGYTF. CDR3 sequence (DNA): TGTGCCACCAGTGATTTAGGTCGGGTTGGCTACACCTTC.

This chain uses TRBV19 with TRBJ2-3; 7 bases map to TRBD2. The CDR3 consists of 15 residues. CDR1 and CDR2 (germline): LNHDA, SQIVND (reference sequence). V was clipped by 3 bases and J by 6 bases; unmatched bases: 9. The CDR3 bases are TGTGCCAGTAGTATGTGGGGGGAGGGAGAGGATACGCAGTATTTT. Translation gives CASSMWGEGEDTQYF.

This clone was counted between two and nine times. The CDR3 here is CASNHVGEATEAFF. The CDR3 DNA sequence: TGTGCCAGCAACCACGTGGGCGAAGCCACTGAAGCTTTCTTT. The chain is built from TRBV27 and TRBJ1-1; no reliable D call. Germline loops: CDR1 MNHEY, CDR2 SMNVEV (reference sequence). V was pared by 7 bases and J by 4 bases, with 16 bases between. This CDR3 has 14 residues.

V is TRBV10-2 and J is TRBJ2-7; maybe TRBD1 (6 bases). Trimming stripped 4 bases from V and 0 bases from J, with 10 bases between. Germline loops: CDR1 WSHSY, CDR2 SAAADI. The CDR3 is 14 amino acids. CDR3 coding DNA: TGCGCCAGCAGTGGTCAGGGGAGCTCCTACGAGCAGTACTTC. It encodes CASSGQGSSYEQYF.

The V gene is TRBV5-4, the J gene TRBJ1-6; D not certain. Germline CDR1 is SGHNT and CDR2 is YYREEE (reference sequence). V lost 1 base, J lost 3 bases, and 8 bases lay in between. The CDR3 spans 15 residues. For the CDR3, the DNA is TGTGCCAGCAGCTTGTTGCCGGTCTATAATTCACCCCTCCACTTT. Protein product: CASSLLPVYNSPLHF.

This chain links TRBV28 with TRBJ1-1; no firm D call. V lost 5 bases, J lost 8 bases, and 9 bases lay in between. The germline CDR1 and CDR2 sequences are MDHEN and SYDVKM. The CDR3 has 11 amino acids. The CDR3, as DNA: TGTGCCAGCAGTCTAACGGGGGAAGCTTTCTTT. The encoded protein is CASSLTGEAFF.

The rearrangement links TRBV12-3 or TRBV12-4 to TRBJ1-2; D is uncertain. The CDR3 loop spans 11 amino acids. The ends were cut back, 5 bases at V and 8 bases at J, with 9 bases in the middle. CDR3 in amino acids: CASSGPSGYTF. The CDR3 nucleotides read TGTGCCAGCAGTGGTCCAAGCGGCTACACCTTC.

This chain connects TRBV7-3 to TRBJ2-1; perhaps TRBD1 as D (6 bases). Germline V gives CDR1 SGHTA, CDR2 FQGTGA. Trimming cost V 5 bases and J 6 bases, with 17 bases left between them. CDR3 size: 15 residues. The CDR3 protein is CASSQGITRINEQFF. CDR3 DNA: TGTGCCAGCAGCCAGGGGATCACACGGATCAATGAGCAGTTCTTC. Combining the CDR3 with reference TRBV7-3 and TRBJ2-1 gives the whole variable domain GAGVSQTPSNKVTEKGKYVELRCDPISGHTALYWYRQSLGQGPEFLIYFQGTGAADDSGLPNDRFFAVRPEGSVSTLKIQRTERGDSAVYLCASSQGITRINEQFFGPGTRLTVL.

The chain links TRBV2 to TRBJ1-2, with TRBD1 identical over 8 bases. With 5 bases clipped from V and 5 bases from J, the junction kept 7 bases outside the gene matches. This CDR3 region has 14 residues. Germline V CDR1 and CDR2: SNHLY, FYNNEI. CDR3 residues: CASSSGQGWYGYTF. Written as DNA, the CDR3 is TGTGCCAGCAGTTCAGGACAGGGATGGTATGGCTACACCTTC.

V and J are TRBV6-4 and TRBJ1-5; unclear D gene. The CDR3 length is 15 residues. Per the germline V gene, CDR1 is MRHNA and CDR2 is SNTAGT. Trimming removed 6 bases from V and 4 bases from J, with 16 bases in between. CDR3 in DNA: TGTGCCAGCAGCCTTGGATGGGGAGCGAATCAGCCCCAGCATTTT. Its translation: CASSLGWGANQPQHF.

The chain uses TRBV19 and TRBJ2-1; D gene ambiguous. From germline, CDR1 is LNHDA and CDR2 SQIVND (reference sequence). The CDR3 runs to 13 residues. The ends were cut back, 5 bases at V and 0 bases at J, with 5 bases in the middle. The chain's CDR3 is CASSLSSYNEQFF. For the CDR3, the DNA is TGTGCCAGTAGTCTGAGCTCCTACAATGAGCAGTTCTTC.

The rearrangement joins TRBV18 to TRBJ1-4; 10 nucleotides match TRBD1. The CDR3 runs to 16 residues. V dropped 6 bases and J dropped 12; count of bases not matched to a gene: 16. Germline V gene sequence: CDR1 KGHSH, CDR2 LQKENI. Here the CDR3 reads CASSRYSGTGDSELFF. CDR3 in DNA: TGTGCCAGCTCCCGGTACTCCGGGACAGGGGATTCGGAACTGTTTTTT.

In this sample, this clone turned up once. J is TRBJ1-1 and V is TRBV28, with TRBD1 as a possible D gene (6 bases). Germline-derived CDR1 and CDR2 are MDHEN and SYDVKM. V was cut by 2 bases and J by 4 bases, with 14 bases left in between. This CDR3 comprises 15 residues. The CDR3 sequence: CASSLQGKSGTEAFF. The CDR3, as DNA: TGTGCCAGCAGTTTACAGGGGAAAAGCGGCACTGAAGCTTTCTTT.